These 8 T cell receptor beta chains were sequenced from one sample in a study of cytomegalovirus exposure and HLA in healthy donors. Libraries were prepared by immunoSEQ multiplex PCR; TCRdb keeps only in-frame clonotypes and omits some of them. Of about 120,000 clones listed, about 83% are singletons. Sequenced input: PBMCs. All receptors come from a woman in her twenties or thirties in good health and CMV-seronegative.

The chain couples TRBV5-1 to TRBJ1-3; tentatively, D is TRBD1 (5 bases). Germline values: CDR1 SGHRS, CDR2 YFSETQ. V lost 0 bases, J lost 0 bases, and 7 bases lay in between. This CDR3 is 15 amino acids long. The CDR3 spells CASSLAGGSGNTIYF. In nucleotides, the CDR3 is TGCGCCAGCAGCTTGGCGGGGGGCTCTGGAAACACCATATATTTT.

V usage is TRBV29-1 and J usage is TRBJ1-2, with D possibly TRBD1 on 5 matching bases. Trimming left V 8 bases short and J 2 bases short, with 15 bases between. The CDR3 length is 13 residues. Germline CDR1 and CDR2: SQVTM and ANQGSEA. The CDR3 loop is CSITLAGNYGYTF. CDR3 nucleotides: TGCAGCATAACCCTGGCAGGGAACTATGGCTACACCTTC.

The DNA for the CDR3 is TGCGCCAGCAGCTTCCCTCCGACACGTCCGTACCAAGAGACCCAGTACTTC. This translates into CASSFPPTRPYQETQYF. The rearrangement joins TRBV5-1 to TRBJ2-5; D remains unclear. There are 17 residues in the CDR3. V was trimmed by 2 bases and J by 0 bases, leaving 17 bases between them. Germline CDR1 SGHRS, CDR2 YFSETQ.

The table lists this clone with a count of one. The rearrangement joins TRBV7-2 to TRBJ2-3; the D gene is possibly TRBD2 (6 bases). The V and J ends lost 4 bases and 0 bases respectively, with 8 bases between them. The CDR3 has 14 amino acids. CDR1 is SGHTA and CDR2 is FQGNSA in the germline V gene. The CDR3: CASSWDSSTDTQYF. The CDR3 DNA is TGTGCCAGCAGCTGGGACTCTAGCACAGATACGCAGTATTTT. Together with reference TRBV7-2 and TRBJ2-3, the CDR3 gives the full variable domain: GAGVSQSPSNKVTEKGKDVELRCDPISGHTALYWYRQSLGQGLEFLIYFQGNSAPDKSGLPSDRFSAERTGGSVSTLTIQRTQQEDSAVYLCASSWDSSTDTQYFGPGTRLTVL.

The CDR3 here is CASSYLPPGIDEQYF. The CDR3 DNA reads TGTGCCAGCAGTTATCTACCCCCGGGTATTGACGAGCAGTACTTC. The chain is built from TRBV6-5 and TRBJ2-7, with unresolved D. The CDR3 has 15 residues. CDR1 MNHEY and CDR2 SVGAGI come from the germline V gene. V lost 3 bases, J lost 5 bases, and 17 bases lay in between.

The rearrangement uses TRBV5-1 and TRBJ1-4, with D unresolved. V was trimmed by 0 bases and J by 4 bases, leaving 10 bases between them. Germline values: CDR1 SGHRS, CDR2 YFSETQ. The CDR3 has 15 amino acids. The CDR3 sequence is CASSLASGFNEKLFF. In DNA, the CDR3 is TGCGCCAGCAGCTTGGCCTCGGGTTTTAATGAAAAACTGTTTTTT.

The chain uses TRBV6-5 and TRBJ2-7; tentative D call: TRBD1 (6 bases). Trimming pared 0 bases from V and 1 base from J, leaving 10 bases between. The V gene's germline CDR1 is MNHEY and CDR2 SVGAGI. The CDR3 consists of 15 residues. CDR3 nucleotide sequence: TGTGCCAGCAGTTACTCTCCGGACAGTTCCTACGAGCAGTACTTC. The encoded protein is CASSYSPDSSYEQYF.

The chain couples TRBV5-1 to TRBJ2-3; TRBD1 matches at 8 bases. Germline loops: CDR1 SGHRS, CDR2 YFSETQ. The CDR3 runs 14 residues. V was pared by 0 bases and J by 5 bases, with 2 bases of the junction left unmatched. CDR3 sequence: CASSLDRGRDTQYF. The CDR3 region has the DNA TGCGCCAGCAGCTTGGACAGGGGGAGAGATACGCAGTATTTT.